This T cell receptor (beta chain) appears in the sequencing data of a study of blood T cell repertoires in COVID-19. Across the study: PBMCs, B-cell-depleted T cells, or T cells were the source of the cDNA or gDNA that made up the material.

CDR3 length: 11 residues. Trimming removed 5 bases from V and 4 bases from J, with 6 bases in between. The germline V gene has CDR1 DFQATT and CDR2 SNEGSKA (reference sequence). Study processing details: Quantification of nucleated cells was approximated via reference gene primer amplification. Assay used: immunoSEQ multiplex PCR; TCRdb lists only in-frame clones, some missing. The V and J calls and clone size come from that table; D and trimming were worked out from the DNA. The table has 25,000 to 30,000 clones, more than 75% seen once. The chain combines TRBV20-1 with TRBJ2-1; a possible D gene is TRBD2 (5 bases). Sequenced input: peripheral blood. The sequence was obtained from a woman between 65 and 79 years old with acute or convalescent COVID-19. Here the CDR3 DNA reads TGCAGTGCTCGACTATACAATGAGCAGTTCTTC. Residues: CSARLYNEQFF.